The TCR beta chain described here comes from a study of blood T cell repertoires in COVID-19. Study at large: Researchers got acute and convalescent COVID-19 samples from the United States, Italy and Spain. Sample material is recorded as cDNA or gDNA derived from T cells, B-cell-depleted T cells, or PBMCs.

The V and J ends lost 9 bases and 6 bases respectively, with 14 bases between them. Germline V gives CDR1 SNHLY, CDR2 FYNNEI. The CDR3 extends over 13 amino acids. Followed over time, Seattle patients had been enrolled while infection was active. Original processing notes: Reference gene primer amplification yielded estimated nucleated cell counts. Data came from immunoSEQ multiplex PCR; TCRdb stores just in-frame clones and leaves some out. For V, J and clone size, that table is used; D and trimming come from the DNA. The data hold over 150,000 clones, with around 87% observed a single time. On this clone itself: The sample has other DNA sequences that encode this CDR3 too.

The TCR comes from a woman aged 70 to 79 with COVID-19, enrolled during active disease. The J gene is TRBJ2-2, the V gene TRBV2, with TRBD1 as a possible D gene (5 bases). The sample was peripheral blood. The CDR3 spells CASIRGIAGELFF. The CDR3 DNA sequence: TGTGCCAGTATAAGGGGAATAGCCGGGGAGCTGTTTTTT. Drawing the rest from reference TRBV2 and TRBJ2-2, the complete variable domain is EPEVTQTPSHQVTQMGQEVILRCVPISNHLYFYWYRQILGQKVEFLVSFYNNEISEKSEIFDDQFSVERPDGSNFTLKIRSTKLEDSAMYFCASIRGIAGELFFGEGSRLTVL.